Below, one T cell receptor (beta chain) is given with its context. This sample was taken from a study of T cell responses to AZD1222 COVID-19 vaccine. Sequencing used immunoSEQ multiplex PCR; TCRdb keeps in-frame clones, though not all of them. The repertoire holds 120,000 or so clones, with around 92% as singletons. Trimming took 10 bases from V and 4 from J, leaving 16 bases between them. Germline V lookup: CDR1 MNHEY, CDR2 SVGAGI. There are 14 residues in the CDR3. This receptor was taken from an adult in good health. V is TRBV6-5 and J is TRBJ1-4; possibly TRBD1 for D (5 bases). Sample: peripheral blood, taken on day 0 of AZD1222 vaccination. The CDR3 DNA follows: TGTGCCACTCTGGACGGGGGAATTAATGAAAAACTGTTTTTT. This translates into CATLDGGINEKLFF.